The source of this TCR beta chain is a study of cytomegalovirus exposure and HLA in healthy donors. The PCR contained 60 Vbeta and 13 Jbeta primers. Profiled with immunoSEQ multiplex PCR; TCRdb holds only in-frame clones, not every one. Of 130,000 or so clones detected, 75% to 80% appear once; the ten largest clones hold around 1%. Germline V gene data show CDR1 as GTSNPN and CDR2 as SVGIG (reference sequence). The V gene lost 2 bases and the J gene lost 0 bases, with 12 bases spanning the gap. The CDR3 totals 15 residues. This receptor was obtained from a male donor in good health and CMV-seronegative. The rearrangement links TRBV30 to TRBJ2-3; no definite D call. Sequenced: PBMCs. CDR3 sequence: CAWSPDFSSTDTQYF. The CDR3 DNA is TGTGCCTGGAGTCCAGATTTTTCTAGCACAGATACGCAGTATTTT.